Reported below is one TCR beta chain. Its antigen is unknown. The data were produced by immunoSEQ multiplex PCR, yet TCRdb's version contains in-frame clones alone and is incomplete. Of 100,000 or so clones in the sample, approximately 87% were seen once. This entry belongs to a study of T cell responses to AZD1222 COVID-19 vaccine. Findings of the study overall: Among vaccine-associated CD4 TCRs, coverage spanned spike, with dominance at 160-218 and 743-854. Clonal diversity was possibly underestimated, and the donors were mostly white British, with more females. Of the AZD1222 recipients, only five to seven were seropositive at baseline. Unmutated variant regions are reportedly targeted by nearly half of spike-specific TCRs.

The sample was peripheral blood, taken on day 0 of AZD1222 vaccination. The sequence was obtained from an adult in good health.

The CDR3 protein is CASSLRLAGANEQFF. In nucleotides, the CDR3 is TGTGCCAGCAGCTTACGGCTAGCGGGGGCCAATGAGCAGTTCTTC. V is TRBV7-7 and J is TRBJ2-1, with 10 bases matching TRBD2. Germline CDR1 reads SSHAT; CDR2 reads FNYEAQ (reference sequence). V trimming: 2 bases; J trimming: 6 bases; junction bases outside the gene matches: 4. The CDR3 spans 15 residues.